This TCR beta chain was sequenced during a study of T cells in Graves' hyperthyroidism and ophthalmopathy (dated by TCRdb to between 2017 and 2020). For context, the study as a whole: Peripheral blood samples were taken at initial diagnosis, before any treatment was given. To identify TCR V-J signatures that set the groups apart, the researchers used a discovery cohort of 100 patients, made up of some 41 with Graves' ophthalmopathy and 57 with stable Graves' hyperthyroidism. Prospective prediction of ophthalmopathy was tested in an independent validation cohort consisting of under 20 hyperthyroidism patients and more than 15 patients who later progressed to ophthalmopathy. For training and testing, the 100 or so patients in the discovery cohort were randomly divided in a 7:3 ratio. In about six Graves' hyperthyroidism patients, the study also compared T-cell repertoires from thyroid tissue with T-cell repertoires from blood. Once sampling was done, hyperthyroidism patients were given methimazole at a starting dose of 30 mg daily, whereas ophthalmopathy patients were given high-dose intravenous methylprednisolone. The paper describes TCR Vbeta CDR3 sequencing of about 140 peripheral blood samples, made up of about 41 ophthalmopathy patients, approximately 73 hyperthyroidism patients and 17 progressor patients.

Points the paper makes about the study in general: No statistical method was used to fix the sample size in advance, and group allocation was not hidden from the investigators. Most expanded thyroid clonotypes (frequency above 0.001) were also detected in blood, suggesting blood repertoires may reflect thyroid immune responses. A 13 V-J signature model separated ophthalmopathy from stable hyperthyroidism, with roughly 88% sensitivity and approximately 81% specificity in cross-validation and 80%/75% in testing. In validation, the model predicted progression to ophthalmopathy a median of 6.5 months before onset, with roughly 70% sensitivity and around 76% specificity.

Many counts were recorded for this clonotype. The antigen this receptor binds is unknown. Per-base quality was not reported, and no clone a single base away is much larger than it. In the ophthalmopathy patients, disease was moderately to severely active, with a Clinical Activity Score of 3 or more, a NOSPECS grade of 4 or more, and a duration of less than 3 months. Exclusion was applied to patients with uncontrolled infections, other autoimmune diseases, pregnancy or lactation. Clinical symptoms, serum thyroxine and TRAb, thyroid ultrasound, and orbital computed tomography formed the basis for the diagnoses. PBMCs were isolated from 7.5 to 10 ml of fresh peripheral blood by Ficoll-Paque density gradient centrifugation. Total RNA was extracted with Trizol reagent, and quality was checked on an Agilent 2100 Bioanalyzer. Amplification of TCR beta CDR3 regions was carried out from RNA transcripts. The TCR CDR3 was subjected to a first round of RT-PCR using the HTBI primer set and the Qiagen OneStep RT-PCR kit. The libraries were constructed in a second round of multiplex PCR and then size-selected and purified. Paired-end sequencing of the libraries was performed with 100 bp reads on an Illumina HiSeq2000. The source study handled its data this way. SOAPnuke was used to process the raw data, with reads discarded if the reads contained adapters or uncalled bases, had a mean Phred below 15, or lacked an exact constant-primer or identifier match. High-quality paired reads were merged using COPE v1.2.5, and each unique nucleotide sequence was defined as a clonotype. Clonotypes were aligned to IMGT TRBV, TRBD and TRBJ reference segments using MiTCR v1.1. The analysis was restricted to V-J combinations with a frequency above 0.0001, which together covered just over 98% of the repertoires. A TCS score was defined as the ratio between F50 (clonal expansion) and ExV (chaos), using BLOSUM62-based TCRdist between CDR3 peptides within each V-J. Welch's t-statistics and random forest reduced around 520 V-J features to some 14, which were used in a naive Bayes classifier (R e1071). The raw public reads went through TCRdb reprocessing: fastp at Q25, MiXCR clone calling, in-frame beta chains kept. Rows are unified per CDR3 protein, each entry keeping the most common DNA and genes. TCRdb, not the original authors, processed these V and J calls. The sample profile shows around 600,000 distinct CDR3 sequences; 13% to 15% of them were found once. The ten biggest clones cover roughly 7% of the sample.

The TCR sequence derives from a young woman with Graves' ophthalmopathy. Sequenced sample: blood.

This receptor has the CDR3 CSASEAGGSEQFF. The DNA reads TGCAGTGCTAGCGAAGCGGGAGGTTCCGAGCAGTTCTTC. The receptor chain draws on TRBV20-1 and TRBJ2-1; TRBD2 matches 9 bases in the middle. The CDR3 has 13 amino acids, counting the end cysteine and phenylalanine. Left in the record is the CDR3 DNA by itself, 39 bases read in frame from the first base. Trimming removed 3 bases from V and 10 bases from J; the gene matches leave 7 bases unexplained. Reading the germline V gene (reference sequence) gives CDR1 DFQATT and CDR2 SNEGSKA.